The 27 T cell receptor beta chains in this list originate from one sample, sequenced in a study of Ad26.COV2.S vaccination and SARS-CoV-2 variants. Assay used: immunoSEQ multiplex PCR; TCRdb lists only in-frame clones, some missing. Here the sample spans about 480,000 clones, roughly 85% being singletons. Sample treatment: some 19 received Ad26.COV2.S at low or high dose, single or two shots; about 5 received placebo; per-sample allocation not given. Material that was analyzed had been drawn on day 63 after the first vaccine or placebo injection. Specimen: peripheral blood, collected in a trial of Ad26.COV2.S vaccine versus placebo. The source is a person between 18 and 59 years old who received the Ad26.COV2.S COVID-19 vaccine or a placebo.

This chain links TRBV28 with TRBJ1-2, with 9 bases aligning to TRBD1. CDR1 is MDHEN and CDR2 is SYDVKM in the germline V gene. This CDR3 is 15 amino acids long. The trim removed 2 bases at V and 6 bases at J, leaving 7 bases unmatched. The CDR3 nucleotides read TGTGCCAGCAGTTTAATCGGGACAGGGATTGATGGCTACACCTTC. Translated, it gives CASSLIGTGIDGYTF.

V usage is TRBV7-8 and J usage is TRBJ2-7; 10 nucleotides line up with TRBD2. From germline, CDR1 is SGHVS and CDR2 FQNEAQ. The CDR3 totals 14 residues. V trimming: 5 bases; J trimming: 5 bases; junction bases outside the gene matches: 6. The CDR3 region has the DNA TGTGCCAGCAGCCCCCTAGCGGGAGATCACGAGCAGTACTTC. Translation: CASSPLAGDHEQYF.

The V gene is TRBV24-1, the J gene TRBJ1-4, with D unclear. CDR3 length equals 18 residues. Per the germline V gene, CDR1 is KGHDR and CDR2 is SFDVKD. V dropped 6 bases and J dropped 3 bases, with 22 bases sitting between them. CDR3 bases: TGTGCCACCAGTTTGGTGCGGGGAGTGGGTAATCCTAATGAAAAACTGTTTTTT. Translating gives CATSLVRGVGNPNEKLFF.

A few counts support this clone. The chain combines TRBV30 with TRBJ1-2; the match to TRBD1 covers 8 bases. Trimming cost V 0 bases and J 4 bases; bases outside gene matches: 10. Germline CDR1 is GTSNPN and CDR2 is SVGIG (reference sequence). The CDR3 runs 16 residues. The CDR3 sequence: CAWSVPGQGAFYGYTF. The CDR3 DNA is TGTGCCTGGAGTGTACCGGGGCAGGGGGCGTTCTATGGCTACACCTTC.

The chain links TRBV25-1 to TRBJ1-1, with a tentative D call TRBD1 (5 bases). The CDR3 is made up of 13 amino acids. V lost 6 bases, J lost 1 base, and 9 bases lay in between. Looked up from germline, CDR1 is MGHDK and CDR2 is SYGVNS. In DNA form, the CDR3 reads TGTGCCAGCAGGAGTACAGGGAACACTGAAGCTTTCTTT. This translates into CASRSTGNTEAFF.

This chain joins TRBV28 and TRBJ1-1; a possible D gene is TRBD1 (5 bases). The CDR3 extends over 14 amino acids. V lost 4 bases and J lost 1, with 10 bases in between. The germline gives CDR1 MDHEN, CDR2 SYDVKM. CDR3 protein: CASSWGTANTEAFF. Here the CDR3 DNA reads TGTGCCAGCAGTTGGGGGACGGCGAACACTGAAGCTTTCTTT.

V usage is TRBV19 and J usage is TRBJ2-7, with D possibly being TRBD1 (5 bases). V was clipped by 2 bases and J by 5 bases, with 25 bases between them. This CDR3 spans 18 amino acids. The germline CDR1 and CDR2 sequences are LNHDA and SQIVND (reference sequence). The CDR3 nucleotides read TGTGCCAGTAGTATAAGTGGGCCAGCAGGGAAAAGGGTTAACGAGCAGTACTTC. Its translation: CASSISGPAGKRVNEQYF.

The rearrangement links TRBV11-2 to TRBJ2-7; D is unresolved. Germline V CDR1 and CDR2: SGHAT, FQNNGV. The CDR3 consists of 13 residues. Deletions cut 5 bases from V and 0 bases from J, with 8 bases between. CDR3 in amino acids: CASSPLSSYEQYF. The CDR3 DNA reads as TGTGCCAGCAGCCCCCTAAGCTCCTACGAGCAGTACTTC.

The rearrangement links TRBV11-3 to TRBJ2-7, with D possibly being TRBD2 (7 bases). Germline V gives CDR1 SGHNT, CDR2 YENEEA. CDR3 length: 15 residues. Trimming removed 5 bases at V and 6 bases at J, with 20 bases between. The CDR3: CASSQTPGGPGEQYF. The CDR3 nucleotides are TGTGCCAGCAGCCAGACCCCCGGGGGGCCGGGCGAGCAGTACTTC.

J is TRBJ2-3 and V is TRBV15, with 9 nucleotides matching TRBD1. The CDR3 contains 18 residues. V trimming: 0 bases; J trimming: 2 bases; junction bases outside the gene matches: 9. Germline CDR1 and CDR2: LNHNV and YYDKDF (reference sequence). The CDR3 DNA reads as TGTGCCACCAGCAGAGAGAAAGGGACAGGGAGAGTCACAGATACGCAGTATTTT. Protein product: CATSREKGTGRVTDTQYF.

V and J are TRBV28 and TRBJ1-1; D remains unclear. The V end lost 4 bases, the J end lost 6 bases, and 12 bases lay between the germline ends. CDR3 length equals 13 residues. The germline CDR1 and CDR2 sequences are MDHEN and SYDVKM. CDR3 nucleotides: TGTGCCAGCAGTTCATTAATCGTGTCTGAAGCTTTCTTT. It yields the protein CASSSLIVSEAFF.

The rearrangement uses TRBV30 and TRBJ1-6, with 8 bases lining up with TRBD1. The ends lost 5 bases at V and 8 bases at J; junction bases unmatched: 11. The germline V gene encodes CDR1 GTSNPN and CDR2 SVGIG (reference sequence). The CDR3 has 15 amino acids. The CDR3 protein is CAWSDRAPLDSPLHF. The CDR3 nucleotides are TGTGCCTGGTCGGACAGGGCTCCCCTGGATTCACCCCTCCACTTT.

This CDR3 reads CASSLWPGSNYGYTF. Here the CDR3 DNA reads TGTGCCAGCAGCTTATGGCCAGGCTCTAACTATGGCTACACCTTC. The chain joins TRBV7-8 to TRBJ1-2; D is ambiguous. This CDR3 has 15 amino acids. Germline lookup yields CDR1 SGHVS and CDR2 FQNEAQ. Trimming took 2 bases from V and 0 from J, leaving 10 bases between them.

The rearrangement uses TRBV11-1 and TRBJ2-2, with D possibly TRBD2 on 5 matching bases. Germline V CDR1 and CDR2: SGHAT, FQDESV (reference sequence). The CDR3 is made up of 15 amino acids. The V gene lost 1 base and the J gene lost 6 bases, with 12 bases spanning the gap. This chain's CDR3 is CASSLVSRGSGELFF. CDR3 DNA sequence: TGTGCCAGCAGCTTAGTGTCTCGGGGATCCGGGGAGCTGTTTTTT. Looking up the rest from reference TRBV11-1 and TRBJ2-2 gives the full variable domain: EAEVAQSPRYKITEKSQAVAFWCDPISGHATLYWYRQILGQGPELLVQFQDESVVDDSQLPKDRFSAERLKGVDSTLKIQPAELGDSAMYLCASSLVSRGSGELFFGEGSRLTVL.

V and J are TRBV6-5 and TRBJ1-2; 7 positions match TRBD1. V gave up 5 bases and J gave up 7 bases; unmatched junction bases: 10. Germline lookup yields CDR1 MNHEY and CDR2 SVGAGI. The CDR3 runs to 14 residues. The CDR3 region is CASSRSGTVFGYTF. DNA for the CDR3: TGTGCCAGCAGTAGATCCGGGACAGTCTTTGGCTACACCTTC.

This clone was seen more than once but under ten times. V gene TRBV7-9 combines with J gene TRBJ1-3, with D possibly matching TRBD1 (5 bases). CDR1 and CDR2 from the germline V gene are SEHNR and FQNEAQ (reference sequence). The CDR3 is made up of 14 amino acids. V lost 1 base and J 8 bases, leaving 12 bases between the germline ends. The CDR3 loop is CASSLEAGRDTIYF. In DNA, the CDR3 is TGTGCCAGCAGCTTAGAGGCAGGGAGGGACACCATATATTTT.

The chain uses TRBV7-8 and TRBJ2-1; TRBD2 matches 10 bases. The germline CDR1 and CDR2 sequences are SGHVS and FQNEAQ. The CDR3 totals 15 residues. V was clipped by 5 bases and J by 3 bases; unmatched bases: 4. CDR3 residues: CASSQGLAYYNEQFF. The CDR3 nucleotides are TGTGCCAGCAGCCAGGGACTAGCGTACTACAATGAGCAGTTCTTC.

The chain links TRBV6-2 or TRBV6-3 to TRBJ1-4; TRBD1 is a possible D gene (6 bases). This CDR3 is 15 amino acids long. Germline CDR1 is MNHEY and CDR2 is SVGEGT. Trimming pared 2 bases from V and 4 bases from J, leaving 11 bases between. CDR3 in amino acids: CASSYTDRSNEKLFF. The CDR3 DNA reads as TGTGCCAGCAGTTACACGGACAGAAGTAATGAAAAACTGTTTTTT.

The genes are TRBV28 and TRBJ2-7; no clear D gene. V was pared by 8 bases and J by 4 bases, with 18 bases between. Germline CDR1 reads MDHEN; CDR2 reads SYDVKM. The CDR3 runs 14 residues. For the CDR3, the DNA is TGTGCCAGCGCCCAAATGGGGTCCTCGTACGAGCAGTACTTC. Translation: CASAQMGSSYEQYF.

The chain carries TRBV19 and TRBJ2-1; TRBD1 might be the D (5 bases). The CDR3 sequence is 12 residues long. The germline V gene has CDR1 LNHDA and CDR2 SQIVND (reference sequence). Trimming took 7 bases from V and 9 from J, leaving 13 bases between them. The CDR3 spells CASTPGYGEQFF. The CDR3 DNA follows: TGTGCCAGTACCCCAGGGTATGGTGAGCAGTTCTTC.

The chain joins TRBV28 to TRBJ1-2, with a weak D call TRBD1 (5 bases). The germline gives CDR1 MDHEN, CDR2 SYDVKM. The V and J ends lost 7 bases and 4 bases respectively, with 16 bases between them. The CDR3 runs 14 residues. In DNA form, the CDR3 reads TGTGCCAGCACTCAAGGCCAGGGTTTCTATGGCTACACCTTC. Its translation: CASTQGQGFYGYTF.

The CDR3 region is CASSPRDPQGTQYF. Written as DNA, the CDR3 is TGCGCCAGCAGCCCCCGGGATCCCCAGGGGACGCAGTATTTT. The chain links TRBV5-1 to TRBJ2-3, with D possibly TRBD1 on 6 matching bases. V dropped 4 bases and J dropped 9 bases, with 18 bases sitting between them. The CDR3 is 14 amino acids. In germline, CDR1 is SGHRS, CDR2 YFSETQ. The full variable domain, rest sourced from reference TRBV5-1 and TRBJ2-3, is KAGVTQTPRYLIKTRGQQVTLSCSPISGHRSVSWYQQTPGQGLQFLFEYFSETQRNKGNFPGRFSGRQFSNSRSEMNVSTLELGDSALYLCASSPRDPQGTQYFGPGTRLTVL.

This clone was found a few times. The V call is TRBV7-6, the J call TRBJ2-2; perhaps TRBD1 as D (5 bases). The CDR3 runs to 14 residues. Between the trimmed V and J ends, which lost 5 bases and 7 bases, there was a span of 14 bases. The germline V gene has CDR1 SGHVS and CDR2 FNYEAQ. CDR3 protein: CASSRDSVSGELFF. The CDR3 DNA is TGTGCCAGCAGCCGCGACAGTGTCAGCGGGGAGCTGTTTTTT.

The chain employs TRBV6-2 or TRBV6-3 and TRBJ1-1; tentative D call: TRBD1 (5 bases). The germline CDR1 and CDR2 sequences are MNHEY and SVGEGT. The CDR3 spans 15 residues. Trimming removed 0 bases from V and 4 bases from J, with 12 bases in between. The CDR3 DNA reads TGTGCCAGCAGTTACTCAGGGGCGCTAGGCACTGAAGCTTTCTTT. Protein product: CASSYSGALGTEAFF.

The gene calls are TRBV27 and TRBJ1-2; 7 bases line up with TRBD1. The CDR3 spans 14 residues. After removal of 6 bases from V and 7 bases from J, the junction contained 11 bases not matched to a gene. CDR1 and CDR2 from the germline V gene are MNHEY and SMNVEV (reference sequence). The CDR3, as DNA: TGTGCCAGCAGCAAGACCAGGGGGGCCGCTGGCTACACCTTC. It codes for CASSKTRGAAGYTF.

This clone was found once. The V gene is TRBV5-1, the J gene TRBJ2-1; TRBD2 matches at 11 bases. Germline V gene lookup returns CDR1 SGHRS and CDR2 YFSETQ. Trimming removed 0 bases from V and 9 bases from J; junction bases left unmatched: 5. The CDR3 length is 15 residues. This CDR3 reads CASSLEIAGGTEQFF. The CDR3 coding sequence is TGCGCCAGCAGCTTGGAGATAGCGGGAGGGACTGAGCAGTTCTTC.

J is TRBJ1-1 and V is TRBV7-8; possible D gene TRBD1, 6 bases. CDR1 and CDR2 (germline): SGHVS, FQNEAQ. CDR3 length: 11 residues. Trimming shortened V by 5 bases and J by 7 bases, and 8 bases separated the two germline ends. The CDR3 coding sequence is TGTGCCAGCAGCCTCAGGGGTGAAGCTTTCTTT. Protein product: CASSLRGEAFF.